This T cell receptor beta chain was captured in a study of neurological immune-mediated disorders. Libraries from sorted cells each used about a million CD4+ or CD8+ T cells. From the 5' RACE reads, TCRdb called clonotypes with MiXCR, one entry per CDR3 protein. The data contain fewer than 55,000 distinct CDR3 sequences, about 6.3% of them singletons. A single count supports this clonotype. V lost 9 bases and J 7 bases, leaving 21 bases between the germline ends. CDR1 and CDR2 (germline): SEHNR, FQNEAQ (reference sequence). The CDR3 sequence is 14 residues long. This receptor was obtained from a middle-aged woman in good health. The sequencing sample was made of CD4+ T cells from blood. The chain carries TRBV7-9 and TRBJ2-5; D uncertain. The DNA of the CDR3 is TGTGCCAGAAGCCCCACTATCGGTTTGGGGACCCAGTACTTC. The encoded protein is CARSPTIGLGTQYF.